Shown below are 13 T cell receptor beta chains from a single sample sequenced in a study of T cell responses to AZD1222 COVID-19 vaccine. Method: immunoSEQ multiplex PCR; TCRdb's copy keeps in-frame clones and lacks some. This table holds around 160,000 clones, approximately 89% found once. This specimen was peripheral blood, taken on day 0 of AZD1222 vaccination. Source of these receptors: an adult in good health.

This chain uses TRBV9 with TRBJ1-3; the D gene is possibly TRBD1 (5 bases). The CDR3 runs 15 residues. Germline assignment: CDR1 SGDLS and CDR2 YYNGEE. Deletions cut 1 base from V and 1 base from J, with 9 bases between. This chain's CDR3 is CASSVNPGSGNTIYF. The CDR3 nucleotides read TGTGCCAGCAGCGTAAATCCAGGGTCTGGAAACACCATATATTTT.

This chain links TRBV27 with TRBJ2-7; the D gene is possibly TRBD1 (6 bases). Germline V lookup: CDR1 MNHEY, CDR2 SMNVEV (reference sequence). The CDR3 length is 17 residues. Trimming left V 6 bases short and J 7 bases short, with 28 bases between. In DNA, the CDR3 is TGTGCCAGCAGAGGAAGGTGGCTGGTAGGACAAGGGGGAGAGCAGTACTTC. Its translation is CASRGRWLVGQGGEQYF.

CDR3 sequence (DNA): TGTGCCAGCTCACCAAAGGGGAGCTCCTACAATGAGCAGTTCTTC. Translated: CASSPKGSSYNEQFF. The rearrangement joins TRBV18 to TRBJ2-1; TRBD1 or TRBD2 may be the D gene (5 bases each). The CDR3 contains 15 residues. CDR1 is KGHSH, CDR2 LQKENI, per germline. Trimming took 2 bases from V and 0 from J, leaving 8 bases between them.

The chain is built from TRBV19 and TRBJ1-3; 7 positions match TRBD1. V trimming: 3 bases; J trimming: 2 bases; junction bases outside the gene matches: 7. Germline V CDR1 and CDR2: LNHDA, SQIVND (reference sequence). The CDR3 is 16 amino acids. The CDR3 here is CASSIRQGAPGNTIYF. CDR3 bases: TGTGCCAGTAGTATCCGACAGGGCGCTCCTGGAAACACCATATATTTT.

The rearrangement joins TRBV19 to TRBJ2-1; either TRBD1 or TRBD2 may supply D (5 bases each). Trimming took off 6 bases at V and 9 bases at J, with 9 bases between the two ends. The CDR3 has 11 residues. CDR1 is LNHDA and CDR2 is SQIVND in the germline V gene (reference sequence). DNA for the CDR3: TGTGCCAGTAGATTTGGGGGTGAGCAGTTCTTC. Protein: CASRFGGEQFF.

The chain combines TRBV14 with TRBJ2-7; no clear D gene. This CDR3 has 12 residues. V gave up 2 bases and J gave up 4 bases, with 6 bases separating them. Germline assignment: CDR1 SGHDN and CDR2 FVKESK. CDR3 coding DNA: TGTGCCAGCAGCCAACACGGTTACGAGCAGTACTTC. Encoded protein: CASSQHGYEQYF.

This chain connects TRBV4-1 to TRBJ2-4; tentative D call: TRBD2 (6 bases). CDR1 is MGHRA and CDR2 is YSYEKL in the germline V gene. The CDR3 runs 13 residues. V lost 6 bases to trimming and J lost 5 bases, with 11 bases between them. CDR3 bases: TGCGCCAGCAGGGGACTGGCGGAAAACATTCAGTACTTC. Residues: CASRGLAENIQYF.

J is TRBJ2-2 and V is TRBV4-3; D remains ambiguous. CDR1 LGHNA and CDR2 YSLEER come from the germline V gene. The CDR3 consists of 15 residues. Trimming pared 0 bases from V and 3 bases from J, leaving 8 bases between. CDR3 nucleotides: TGCGCCAGCAGCCAAGATAACAGAGACACCGGGGAGCTGTTTTTT. Amino acids: CASSQDNRDTGELFF.

The genes are TRBV5-4 and TRBJ1-1, with D hard to call. The CDR3 consists of 13 residues. The V end lost 7 bases, the J end lost 2 bases, and 12 bases lay between the germline ends. Germline CDR1 reads SGHNT; CDR2 reads YYREEE (reference sequence). This CDR3 is CASGPDGNTEAFF. CDR3 DNA sequence: TGTGCCAGCGGGCCGGACGGAAACACTGAAGCTTTCTTT.

This chain links TRBV2 with TRBJ2-4; possible D gene TRBD2, 5 bases. This CDR3 has 18 amino acids. Germline V gene sequence: CDR1 SNHLY, CDR2 FYNNEI. Deletions cut 4 bases from V and 2 bases from J, with 21 bases between. The CDR3 region has the DNA TGTGCCAGCAGTGTGGACCGTATCGGGGTTAGGTCCAAAAACATTCAGTACTTC. This sequence encodes CASSVDRIGVRSKNIQYF.

The rearrangement uses TRBV15 and TRBJ2-7; 9 nucleotides align to TRBD1. After removal of 3 bases from V and 7 bases from J, the junction contained 10 bases not matched to a gene. The length of the CDR3 is 15 residues. The germline V gene encodes CDR1 LNHNV and CDR2 YYDKDF (reference sequence). In DNA, the CDR3 is TGTGCCACCAGCAGTGCCGGGACAGGGTCGAGAGAGCAGTACTTC. This translates into CATSSAGTGSREQYF.

The V call is TRBV5-1, the J call TRBJ2-3; perhaps TRBD2 as D (6 bases). In germline, CDR1 is SGHRS, CDR2 YFSETQ. The V gene lost 4 bases and the J gene lost 5 bases, with 14 bases spanning the gap. The CDR3 length is 14 residues. The CDR3 protein is CASSQGTGGDTQYF. Written as DNA, the CDR3 is TGCGCCAGCAGCCAAGGGACTGGCGGAGATACGCAGTATTTT.

V is TRBV9 and J is TRBJ2-1; 8 nucleotides match TRBD2. The trim removed 5 bases at V and 4 bases at J, leaving 8 bases unmatched. This CDR3 is 15 amino acids long. The germline V gene encodes CDR1 SGDLS and CDR2 YYNGEE. DNA for the CDR3: TGTGCCAGCAGTCGTACCAGCGGGGGTTACAATGAGCAGTTCTTC. It yields the protein CASSRTSGGYNEQFF.